This TCR beta chain originates from a study of blood T cell repertoires in COVID-19. Clones were read by immunoSEQ multiplex PCR, and TCRdb kept only the in-frame ones, dropping some. The sample has almost 350,000 clones, about 88% seen once. In terms of age and location, participants ranged from roughly 18 to 95 years and lived in around 22 US areas. The V gene's germline CDR1 is SGHDN and CDR2 FVKESK. CDR3 size: 16 residues. V lost 0 bases and J lost 0, with 9 bases in between. The TCR comes from a woman younger than 45 who had been exposed to COVID-19. Sequencing input: PBMCs or T cells enriched from blood (not recorded which). The chain has TRBV14 and TRBJ2-1; D is uncertain. DNA for the CDR3: TGTGCCAGCAGCCAAGATCCGTACAGCTCCTACAATGAGCAGTTCTTC. It specifies CASSQDPYSSYNEQFF.